Listed below are T cell receptor beta chains from one sample, sequenced in a study of blood T cell repertoires in COVID-19. Profiled with immunoSEQ multiplex PCR; TCRdb holds only in-frame clones, not every one. The table includes more than 150,000 clones, more than 80% detected once. Sequenced input: peripheral blood. The receptors derive from a woman older than 75 with COVID-19, enrolled during active disease. Each CDR3 is given with its conserved first and last residue. The D gene is left open where the match is weak. Clone size is not always given. Where it is, it says once, few, many or a class for expanded clones.

d_call j_call v_call clone_size cdr3_aa cdr3_nt
TRBD1 TRBJ2-7 TRBV3-1/TRBV3-2 - CASSARDRLYEQYF TGTGCCAGCAGCGCCCGGGACAGGTTGTACGAGCAGTACTTC
TRBD2 TRBJ2-7 TRBV7-2 - CASSGGDEQYF TGTGCCAGCTCGGGAGGGGACGAGCAGTACTTC
- TRBJ1-1 TRBV11-3 - CASSLDRGGLNTEAFF TGTGCCAGCAGCTTAGATCGGGGGGGCTTGAACACTGAAGCTTTCTTT
- TRBJ2-6 TRBV7-9 - CASDYWDTENSGANVLTF TGTGCCAGCGATTATTGGGACACGGAAAACTCTGGGGCCAACGTCCTGACTTTC
TRBD1 TRBJ1-3 TRBV2 - CASSYGQALTGNTIYF TGTGCCAGCAGTTATGGACAGGCCTTAACTGGAAACACCATATATTTT
- TRBJ1-3 TRBV2 - CASTSGGAGNTIYF TGTGCCAGCACCTCAGGAGGGGCTGGAAACACCATATATTTT
TRBD2 TRBJ2-1 TRBV19 - CASSYSGSSYNEQFF TGTGCCAGTAGTTATAGCGGGAGCTCCTACAATGAGCAGTTCTTC
TRBD2 TRBJ2-5 TRBV6-5 - CASSYWTSGGETQYF TGTGCCAGCAGTTATTGGACTAGCGGGGGGGAGACCCAGTACTTC
- TRBJ2-1 TRBV15 - CATSSGRNYNEQFF TGTGCCACCAGCAGCGGGAGAAACTACAATGAGCAGTTCTTC
- TRBJ2-7 TRBV3-1/TRBV3-2 - CASSSGTMGGLSEQYF TGTGCCAGCAGCTCTGGGACAATGGGAGGGTTGTCCGAGCAGTACTTC
TRBD2 TRBJ2-3 TRBV4-1 - CASSQGSSSGSADTQYF TGCGCCAGCAGCCAAGGGTCATCTAGCGGGAGCGCGGATACGCAGTATTTT
TRBD1 TRBJ2-1 TRBV6-5 - CASSQTGGPYNEQFF TGTGCCAGCAGCCAGACAGGGGGGCCTTACAATGAGCAGTTCTTC
- TRBJ2-1 TRBV7-8 - CASSSHPGQSNEQFF TGTGCCAGCAGCTCACATCCAGGACAGTCCAATGAGCAGTTCTTC
- TRBJ1-2 TRBV11-2 - CASSAQGSGYGYTF TGTGCCAGCAGCGCCCAGGGTTCCGGCTATGGCTACACCTTC
TRBD1 TRBJ2-7 TRBV27 - CATRGRTGGPDYEQYF TGTGCCACCCGGGGGAGGACAGGGGGTCCCGACTACGAGCAGTACTTC
- TRBJ2-7 TRBV27 - CASGRTAAYEQYF TGTGCCAGCGGAAGGACAGCCGCCTACGAGCAGTACTTC
- TRBJ1-3 TRBV5-6 once CASTPDGGAGNTIYF TGTGCCAGCACCCCCGACGGAGGGGCTGGAAACACCATATATTTT
TRBD2 TRBJ2-3 TRBV5-4 - CASSFGTSGGDTDTQYF TGTGCCAGCAGCTTCGGGACTAGCGGGGGGGACACAGATACGCAGTATTTT
TRBD1 TRBJ2-2 TRBV11-3 - CASSSGQGSAGELFF TGTGCCAGCAGCTCGGGACAGGGGTCGGCCGGGGAGCTGTTTTTT
TRBD1 TRBJ1-6 TRBV28 - CASSLGTGDSPLHF TGTGCCAGCAGTTTGGGGACAGGGGATTCACCCCTCCACTTT
- TRBJ1-2 TRBV5-1 few CASSLKQGDGYTF TGCGCCAGCAGCTTGAAACAGGGAGACGGCTACACCTTC
TRBD1 TRBJ1-1 TRBV6-6 - CASSYSLDRVAEAFF TGTGCCAGCAGTTACTCTCTCGACAGGGTAGCTGAAGCTTTCTTT
- TRBJ1-1 TRBV2 - CASSQGGGTEAFF TGTGCCAGCAGTCAAGGGGGAGGCACTGAAGCTTTCTTT
TRBD1 TRBJ2-1 TRBV28 - CASSWDRGNEQFF TGTGCCAGCAGTTGGGACAGGGGTAATGAGCAGTTCTTC
TRBD2 TRBJ2-7 TRBV5-1 - CASSLSPSGRSTYEQYF TGCGCCAGCAGCTTGTCCCCTAGCGGGAGGAGCACCTACGAGCAGTACTTC
- TRBJ2-7 TRBV12-3/TRBV12-4 - CASSPPGYEQYF TGTGCCAGCAGCCCCCCAGGATACGAGCAGTACTTC
- TRBJ1-5 TRBV28 - CASSFGSRPQHF TGTGCCAGCAGTTTCGGGTCCCGGCCCCAGCATTTT
- TRBJ1-4 TRBV7-9 - CASSFWGRGNREKLFF TGTGCCAGCAGCTTCTGGGGGCGGGGGAATAGGGAAAAACTGTTTTTT
- TRBJ2-3 TRBV5-4 - CATYPGGTDTQYF TGTGCCACCTACCCCGGGGGCACAGATACGCAGTATTTT
- TRBJ1-5 TRBV9 few CASSVDGSLNQPQHF TGTGCCAGCAGCGTAGACGGGTCGCTCAATCAGCCCCAGCATTTT
- TRBJ2-1 TRBV10-3 - CAISEGDNEQFF TGTGCCATCAGTGAAGGGGACAATGAGCAGTTCTTC
- TRBJ2-3 TRBV5-1 - CASSLRDRTSTDTQYF TGCGCCAGCAGCCTAAGAGACAGGACTAGCACAGATACGCAGTATTTT
TRBD1 TRBJ1-1 TRBV5-1 - CASSLGTGHTEAFF TGCGCCAGCAGCCTGGGGACAGGGCACACTGAAGCTTTCTTT
TRBD2 TRBJ2-1 TRBV20-1 - CSASPPTSGRTNEQFF TGCAGTGCTAGTCCCCCGACTAGCGGGAGGACTAATGAGCAGTTCTTC
TRBD1 TRBJ2-5 TRBV2 once CASRTGDLETQYF TGTGCCAGCAGGACAGGGGATTTAGAGACCCAGTACTTC
- TRBJ1-5 TRBV5-6 - CASSLPGDDQPQHF TGTGCCAGCAGCTTGCCAGGGGACGATCAGCCCCAGCATTTT
- TRBJ1-2 TRBV28 - CASSTRAYGYTF TGTGCCAGCAGTACCAGGGCTTATGGCTACACCTTC
- TRBJ1-5 TRBV2 - CASSEANHLDRWGSQPQHF TGTGCCAGCAGTGAAGCGAATCATTTAGACAGGTGGGGGAGTCAGCCCCAGCATTTT
- TRBJ2-5 TRBV18 - CASSGTSQETQYF TGTGCCAGCTCCGGGACTTCACAAGAGACCCAGTACTTC
- TRBJ2-3 TRBV10-3 - CAISSGTSTDTQYF TGTGCCATCAGTTCCGGGACTAGCACAGATACGCAGTATTTT
- TRBJ2-1 TRBV3-1/TRBV3-2 - CASSQGTGVGQFF TGTGCCAGCAGCCAAGGTACCGGGGTAGGGCAGTTCTTC
TRBD1 TRBJ2-7 TRBV3-1/TRBV3-2 - CASSRELGTGVYEQYF TGTGCCAGCAGCCGGGAGCTCGGGACAGGGGTCTACGAGCAGTACTTC
- TRBJ1-5 TRBV7-6 - CASSFRNQPQHF TGTGCCAGCAGCTTTAGAAATCAGCCCCAGCATTTT
- TRBJ2-2 TRBV7-8 - CASSLFAAANPGELFF TGTGCCAGCAGCTTATTCGCGGCGGCTAACCCCGGGGAGCTGTTTTTT
- TRBJ1-2 TRBV30 once CAWSGGQLYGYTF TGTGCCTGGAGTGGAGGGCAGTTGTATGGCTACACCTTC
TRBD2 TRBJ2-1 TRBV27 - CACGRGEQFF TGTGCCTGCGGGAGAGGTGAGCAGTTCTTC
- TRBJ2-1 TRBV6-5 - CASRPGVRNEQFF TGTGCCAGCCGACCGGGGGTACGCAATGAGCAGTTCTTC
TRBD1 TRBJ2-1 TRBV19 - CASSPGTGGFNEQFF TGTGCCAGTAGTCCTGGGACAGGGGGCTTCAATGAGCAGTTCTTC
TRBD1 TRBJ2-2 TRBV7-9 - CASSPGDRTTGELFF TGTGCCAGCAGCCCCGGGGACAGGACCACCGGGGAGCTGTTTTTT
- TRBJ2-6 TRBV5-4 once CASSRVAGANVLTF TGTGCCAGCAGCCGGGTCGCGGGGGCCAACGTCCTGACTTTC
- TRBJ1-1 TRBV6-2/TRBV6-3 - CASSPTSGTEAFF TGTGCCAGCAGCCCAACCTCAGGCACTGAAGCTTTCTTT
TRBD1 TRBJ1-2 TRBV11-3 - CASSAHPSDRAAYGYTF TGTGCCAGCAGCGCTCACCCATCGGACAGGGCGGCCTATGGCTACACCTTC
TRBD2 TRBJ2-5 TRBV24-1 - CATSGASPGTRETQYF TGTGCCACCAGTGGGGCTAGTCCCGGGACTAGAGAGACCCAGTACTTC
TRBD2 TRBJ2-5 TRBV2 once CASTPGGVKETQYF TGTGCCAGCACCCCCGGGGGGGTTAAAGAGACCCAGTACTTC
- TRBJ1-6 TRBV4-1 - CASSQVGGLPSPLHF TGCGCCAGCAGCCAAGTTGGAGGCCTTCCTTCACCCCTCCACTTT